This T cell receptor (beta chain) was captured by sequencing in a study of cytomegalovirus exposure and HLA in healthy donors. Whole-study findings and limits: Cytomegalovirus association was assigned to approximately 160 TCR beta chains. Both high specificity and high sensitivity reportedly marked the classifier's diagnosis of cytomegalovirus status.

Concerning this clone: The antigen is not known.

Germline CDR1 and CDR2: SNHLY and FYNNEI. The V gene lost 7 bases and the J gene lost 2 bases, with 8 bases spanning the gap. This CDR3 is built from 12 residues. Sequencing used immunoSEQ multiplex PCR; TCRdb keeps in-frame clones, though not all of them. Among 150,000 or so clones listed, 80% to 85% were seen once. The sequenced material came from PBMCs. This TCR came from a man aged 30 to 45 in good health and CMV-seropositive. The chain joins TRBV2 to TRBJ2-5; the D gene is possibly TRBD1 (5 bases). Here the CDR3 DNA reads TGTGCCAGCATCCAGGGACAAGAGACCCAGTACTTC. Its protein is CASIQGQETQYF. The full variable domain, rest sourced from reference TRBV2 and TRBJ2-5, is EPEVTQTPSHQVTQMGQEVILRCVPISNHLYFYWYRQILGQKVEFLVSFYNNEISEKSEIFDDQFSVERPDGSNFTLKIRSTKLEDSAMYFCASIQGQETQYFGPGTRLLVL.